One TCR beta chain is described in this entry. The antigen is unknown. This record comes from a study of shared clonotypes between healthy human individuals. Here immunoSEQ multiplex PCR was the method, and the copy in TCRdb shows in-frame clones only, minus some. The sample includes hundreds of thousands of clones, about 95% seen only once; the top ten take over 0.1%. General observations from the study: The sharing of around 5% of naive CD4 clonotypes was seen across a handful of donors.

Positively selected for CCR7, the CD45RO-negative cells used as naive CD8 cells excluded terminally differentiated effector memory CD45RA+ cells. This CDR3 is 12 amino acids long. V dropped 8 bases and J dropped 11; count of bases not matched to a gene: 9. CDR1 and CDR2 (germline): SGHRS, YFSETQ. The sequence derives from a woman between 25 and 40 years old in good health. The V call is TRBV5-1, the J call TRBJ2-2, with 7 bases lining up with TRBD1. Material for sequencing was naive CD8+ T cells sorted from blood. Here the CDR3 reads CASRDSRLELFF. CDR3 nucleotides: TGCGCCAGTCGGGACAGCCGACTAGAGCTGTTTTTT.